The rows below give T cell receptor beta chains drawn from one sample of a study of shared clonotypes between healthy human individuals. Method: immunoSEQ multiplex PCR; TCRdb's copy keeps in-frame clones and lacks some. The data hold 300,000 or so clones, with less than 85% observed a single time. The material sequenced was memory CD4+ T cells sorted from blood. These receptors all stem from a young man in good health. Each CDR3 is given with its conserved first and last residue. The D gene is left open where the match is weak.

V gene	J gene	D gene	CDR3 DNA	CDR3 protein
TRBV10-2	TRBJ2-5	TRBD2	TGCGCCAGCAGGAAGGGACTAGCGAATCAAGAGACCCAGTACTTC	CASRKGLANQETQYF
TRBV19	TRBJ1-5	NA	TGTGCCAGTAGTGAAGGGGCGAGTCAGCCCCAGCATTTT	CASSEGASQPQHF
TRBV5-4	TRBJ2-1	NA	TGTGCCAGCAGCTTGGACATCAGCTCCTACAATGAGCAGTTCTTC	CASSLDISSYNEQFF
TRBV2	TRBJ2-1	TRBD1	TGTGCCAGCAGAGGGACAGGGTTTAGCAATGAGCAGTTCTTC	CASRGTGFSNEQFF
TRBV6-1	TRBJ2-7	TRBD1	TGTGCCAGCAGCTCGCAGGGGGCGCTTCCGGGCGAGCAGTACTTC	CASSSQGALPGEQYF
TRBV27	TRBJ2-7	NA	TGTGCCAGCAGTACCGGCTACGAGCAGTACTTC	CASSTGYEQYF
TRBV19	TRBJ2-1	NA	TGTGCCAGCAGTAGTTTAAGTCTAGAGCGTGGCAATGAGCAGTTCTTC	CASSSLSLERGNEQFF
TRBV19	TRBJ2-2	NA	TGTGCCAGTAGTATAGAGCGGAACACCGGGGAGCTGTTTTTT	CASSIERNTGELFF
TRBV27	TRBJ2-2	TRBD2	TGTGCCAGCAGTCTCCTAGGGACTAGCGGGAGAACCGGGGAGCTGTTTTTT	CASSLLGTSGRTGELFF
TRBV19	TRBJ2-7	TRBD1	TGTGCCAGTAGTTCTCAGCAGTACAGGGGAAGCTCCTACGAGCAGTACTTC	CASSSQQYRGSSYEQYF
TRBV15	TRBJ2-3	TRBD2	TGTGCCACCAGCAGAGAAGGAACCGGGACTAGCGGCACAGATACGCAGTATTTT	CATSREGTGTSGTDTQYF
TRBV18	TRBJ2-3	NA	TGTGCCAGCTCACCTGGGCCAGATACGCAGTATTTT	CASSPGPDTQYF
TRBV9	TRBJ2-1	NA	TGTGCCAGCAGCGGTACAGGGCTAGGCGGAATAAACTCCTACAATGAGCAGTTCTTC	CASSGTGLGGINSYNEQFF
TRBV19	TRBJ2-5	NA	TGTGCCAGTAGTATAGGGACCGGGACTCGCAAACAAGAGACCCAGTACTTC	CASSIGTGTRKQETQYF